This T cell receptor (beta chain) was recorded in a study of Ad26.COV2.S vaccination and SARS-CoV-2 variants. Study-level findings and limits: Reported post-vaccination CD8+ and CD4+ T cell responses to spike showed substantial breadth.

About this clone itself: Its antigen is unidentified.

In germline, CDR1 is SGHRS, CDR2 YFSETQ. The CDR3 consists of 14 residues. The V gene lost 0 bases and the J gene lost 4 bases, with 8 bases spanning the gap. Assay: immunoSEQ multiplex PCR; the TCRdb copy retains only in-frame clones and omits some. The table records about 400,000 clones, roughly 90% of them present only once. This sample's treatment: 15 to 20 received Ad26.COV2.S at low or high dose, single or two shots; 5 received placebo; per-sample allocation not given. After the first vaccine or placebo injection, samples were drawn on day 63. The specimen was peripheral blood, collected in a trial of Ad26.COV2.S vaccine versus placebo. The TCR originated in a person aged 18-65 years who received the Ad26.COV2.S COVID-19 vaccine or a placebo. The chain joins TRBV5-1 to TRBJ1-3; unclear D gene. The CDR3 here is CASSLEGRGNTIYF. CDR3 nucleotides: TGCGCCAGCAGCTTGGAGGGCAGAGGAAACACCATATATTTT.